This TCR beta chain was documented in a study of T-cell memory formation after mild COVID-19. Study summary: Across donors, TCR clusters were largely donor specific.

Study results and caveats: CD4+ contracting clones lay mainly in CM and EM, CD8+ ones in EMRA.

TCRdb re-called the 5' RACE reads through MiXCR, storing one row per CDR3 protein. The sample has approximately 500,000 distinct CDR3 sequences, approximately 25% seen once. As for this clonotype: The antigen remains undetermined.

Germline loops: CDR1 DFQATT, CDR2 SNEGSKA (reference sequence). Trimming took 6 bases from V and 7 from J; bases not matched to a gene: 5. CDR3 length: 12 residues. V usage is TRBV20-1 and J usage is TRBJ2-1, with TRBD2 identical over 8 bases. The specimen was PBMCs or a T cell subset sorted from them (not recorded which). The clonotype was recovered from an adult woman who had mild COVID-19 (a few samples of this study predate the infection). Cell type and time point are not known. CDR3 DNA: TGCAGTGCGGAGACTAGCGCGAATGAGCAGTTCTTC. Amino acids: CSAETSANEQFF.